The T cell receptor (beta chain) described here comes from a study of cytomegalovirus exposure and HLA in healthy donors. The study's findings and limits: Productive status was seen about 87% or about 30% of the time for most TCR beta V segments in an earlier analysis.

Worth noting for this clone: The antigen remains unidentified. The DNA is omitted, as the CDR3 cannot be located on it reliably, and the CDR3 follows TCRdb's listing.

Germline CDR1 is SNHLY and CDR2 is FYNNEI. The CDR3 is 14 residues long, counting both termini. This PCR relied on a set of 60 Vbeta primers and 13 Jbeta primers. Here immunoSEQ multiplex PCR was the method, and the copy in TCRdb shows in-frame clones only, minus some. The sample includes 250,000 to 350,000 clones, 80% of them seen just once. This clonotype originated in a girl aged 2-10 years in good health and CMV-seronegative. Specimen: PBMCs. The chain carries TRBV2 and TRBJ1-1. CDR3: CASILGAGIAEAFF.